This TCR beta chain was observed in a study of T cell repertoires in cytomegalovirus infection. Overall study: The public TCR beta signatures pointed to both CMV infection and matching HLA type. Study-wide points: The study found HLA-C-restricted CMV-specific TCR beta clonotypes dominating the ex vivo response. CMV carriers with the relevant HLA were identified by cumulative public TCR beta family frequency.

Trimming cost V 3 bases and J 7 bases, with 7 bases left between them. Germline CDR1 SQVTM, CDR2 ANQGSEA. This CDR3 is 11 amino acids long. A word on this clonotype: No antigen is known for it.

Via MiXCR, TCRdb re-called the reads, giving one row per CDR3 protein. The sample holds 200,000 to 250,000 distinct CDR3 sequences; roughly 20% are singletons and the top ten take 15% to 20%. The receptor was derived from a human donor in good health (CMV status not recorded). Some clones in this sample may be carry-over from other donors' samples. The sequenced material came from CD8+ T cells from PBMCs. The chain uses TRBV29-1 and TRBJ2-1; tentative D call: TRBD2 (5 bases). CDR3 residues: CSVDGNNEQFF. CDR3 in DNA: TGCAGCGTTGACGGGAATAATGAGCAGTTCTTC.